These 27 T cell receptor beta chains originate from one sample sequenced in a study of OX40 agonist ivuxolimab in advanced cancers. The library came from the immunoSEQ multiplex PCR assay. The immuneACCESS repertoire file appears here via TCRdb, limited to in-frame rearrangements. These files lack a portion of the clones; in checked studies, under half of the deficit traces to unresolved V genes, and the cause of the others is not known. A total of 81,000 or so clones appear in this sample, under 95% of them only once. The ten largest clones represent about 13% of the sample. Here the sequenced sample was CD4+ or CD8+ T cells sorted from blood, taken in a trial of the OX40 agonist ivuxolimab. Receptor source: an adult with an advanced solid tumor such as melanoma, head and neck, liver or kidney cancer.

The chain uses TRBV9 and TRBJ1-2, with D perhaps TRBD1 (6 bases). This CDR3 region has 15 residues. Germline V gives CDR1 SGDLS, CDR2 YYNGEE. V was trimmed by 3 bases and J by 5 bases, leaving 17 bases between them. The CDR3 coding sequence is TGTGCCAGCAGCGATGGGGACACCAGTAATTATGGCTACACCTTC. Amino acid sequence: CASSDGDTSNYGYTF.

The CDR3 bases are TGCGCCAGCAGCCAAGCTCAGGGGATGAACACTGAAGCTTTCTTT. The encoded protein is CASSQAQGMNTEAFF. This chain joins TRBV4-3 and TRBJ1-1; possible D gene TRBD1, 6 bases. This CDR3 is 15 amino acids long. V lost 1 base to trimming and J lost 0 bases, with 9 bases between them. Germline V lookup: CDR1 LGHNA, CDR2 YSLEER.

V usage is TRBV5-4 and J usage is TRBJ1-1; 7 bases align to TRBD1. Germline-derived CDR1 and CDR2 are SGHNT and YYREEE (reference sequence). The CDR3 totals 14 residues. V trimming: 4 bases; J trimming: 3 bases; junction bases outside the gene matches: 6. The chain's CDR3 is CASSPDRAHTEAFF. The CDR3 region has the DNA TGTGCCAGCAGCCCCGACAGGGCGCACACTGAAGCTTTCTTT.

The chain employs TRBV7-3 and TRBJ2-2; D is perhaps TRBD1 or TRBD2 (5 bases each). From germline, CDR1 is SGHTA and CDR2 FQGTGA. V lost 5 bases and J lost 6, with 13 bases in between. This CDR3 is 14 amino acids long. The CDR3 spells CASSPFEGSGELFF. CDR3 bases: TGTGCCAGCAGCCCCTTCGAGGGGTCCGGGGAGCTGTTTTTT.

This clone was detected a few times. This chain joins TRBV7-6 and TRBJ2-7; 10 bases map to TRBD1. Germline V gives CDR1 SGHVS, CDR2 FNYEAQ. This CDR3 is built from 13 residues. V shed 5 bases, J shed 6 bases, and the junction held 4 bases outside the gene matches. The CDR3 DNA reads as TGTGCCAGCAGCGTGGGACAGGGGTTCGAGCAGTACTTC. Amino acids: CASSVGQGFEQYF.

The genes are TRBV6-5 and TRBJ2-7; TRBD1 matches 7 bases. Germline CDR1 is MNHEY and CDR2 is SVGAGI. The CDR3 covers 13 residues. Trimming at V came to 6 bases and at J to 3 bases, leaving 5 bases not matched to a gene. DNA for the CDR3: TGTGCCAGCAGGATCGGACAGGTCTACGAGCAGTACTTC. Its translation is CASRIGQVYEQYF.

The chain combines TRBV5-6 with TRBJ1-1; no definite D call. Germline lookup yields CDR1 SGHDT and CDR2 YYEEEE. The CDR3 runs 11 residues. V lost 4 bases to trimming and J lost 11 bases, with 12 bases between them. The CDR3 DNA is TGTGCCAGCAGCACCCAAGGAGAGGCTTTCTTT. Translation: CASSTQGEAFF.

V is TRBV11-2 and J is TRBJ2-7; a weak D match, TRBD2 (6 bases). The CDR3 consists of 15 residues. Germline CDR1 reads SGHAT; CDR2 reads FQNNGV. With 3 bases removed from V and 0 bases from J, the gap between germline ends came to 12 bases. Here the CDR3 reads CASSFNAGRSYEQYF. CDR3 nucleotides: TGTGCCAGCAGCTTTAATGCGGGGCGCTCCTACGAGCAGTACTTC.

The chain is built from TRBV7-6 and TRBJ2-2, with D perhaps matching TRBD1 or TRBD2 (5 bases each). The germline CDR1 and CDR2 sequences are SGHVS and FNYEAQ. V was trimmed by 4 bases and J by 8 bases, leaving 14 bases between them. The CDR3 contains 14 residues. As DNA, the CDR3 is TGTGCCAGCAGCTACGGGGCTAGGGGTGGGGAGCTGTTTTTT. Its translation is CASSYGARGGELFF.

The genes are TRBV6-5 and TRBJ2-7, with D perhaps matching TRBD2 (5 bases). Germline V gene data show CDR1 as MNHEY and CDR2 as SVGAGI. CDR3 length equals 14 residues. V was clipped by 6 bases and J by 7 bases, with 19 bases between them. CDR3 in amino acids: CASRPGPRVWEQYF. The CDR3 DNA is TGTGCCAGCAGACCGGGCCCGAGGGTTTGGGAGCAGTACTTC.

CDR3: CASTSGVAGFYNEQFF. CDR3 DNA sequence: TGTGCCAGTACCAGCGGCGTAGCGGGCTTCTACAATGAGCAGTTCTTC. V gene TRBV7-9 combines with J gene TRBJ2-1, with 7 positions matching TRBD2. Germline-derived CDR1 and CDR2 are SEHNR and FQNEAQ (reference sequence). The length of the CDR3 is 16 residues. V gave up 9 bases and J gave up 3 bases; unmatched junction bases: 14. Using reference TRBV7-9 and TRBJ2-1 for the parts outside the CDR3, the full variable domain is DTGVSQNPRHKITKRGQNVTFRCDPISEHNRLYWYRQTLGQGPEFLTYFQNEAQLEKSRLLSDRFSAERPKGSFSTLEIQRTEQGDSAMYLCASTSGVAGFYNEQFFGPGTRLTVL.

The rearrangement uses TRBV2 and TRBJ2-3; TRBD2 might be the D (5 bases). V lost 4 bases to trimming and J lost 0 bases, with 14 bases between them. Germline CDR1 SNHLY, CDR2 FYNNEI. This CDR3 spans 16 amino acids. CDR3 sequence reads: CASSAGLGPSTDTQYF. CDR3 nucleotide sequence: TGTGCCAGCAGTGCCGGACTTGGACCTAGCACAGATACGCAGTATTTT.

The J gene is TRBJ2-3, the V gene TRBV7-9; D is ambiguous. This CDR3 has 15 amino acids. Germline lookup yields CDR1 SEHNR and CDR2 FQNEAQ (reference sequence). The germline V and J ends were trimmed by 1 base and 0 bases, with 8 bases remaining between them. The CDR3 here is CASSLVAGSTDTQYF. In DNA, the CDR3 is TGTGCCAGCAGCTTAGTGGCAGGTAGCACAGATACGCAGTATTTT.

This clone was found a few times. CDR3 sequence reads: CAWNPDRREAFF. DNA for the CDR3: TGTGCCTGGAACCCCGACAGGAGAGAAGCTTTCTTT. This chain connects TRBV30 to TRBJ1-1; TRBD1 might be the D (6 bases). With 4 bases removed from V and 8 bases from J, the gap between germline ends came to 14 bases. This CDR3 is built from 12 residues. Per germline, CDR1 GTSNPN and CDR2 SVGIG (reference sequence).

CDR3 DNA sequence: TGTGCCAGCACCGGGACAGGGTACTACGAGCAGTACTTC. This gives the protein CASTGTGYYEQYF. The chain uses TRBV6-6 and TRBJ2-7; 9 bases line up with TRBD1. CDR3 length equals 13 residues. Germline V gene lookup returns CDR1 MNHNY and CDR2 SVGAGI (reference sequence). V was clipped by 7 bases and J by 3 bases; unmatched bases: 4.

The chain is built from TRBV7-3 and TRBJ2-1; 8 bases map to TRBD2. CDR1 is SGHTA, CDR2 FQGTGA, per germline. This CDR3 has 16 residues. J was trimmed by 0 bases and V by 3 bases; bases with no gene match: 4. This CDR3 is CASSFLAGTSYNEQFF. As DNA, the CDR3 is TGTGCCAGCAGCTTCTTAGCGGGGACCTCCTACAATGAGCAGTTCTTC.

CDR3 region: CASRPLAGPRDGELFF. DNA of the CDR3: TGTGCCAGTAGGCCGCTAGCGGGGCCCCGGGACGGGGAGCTGTTTTTT. The V gene is TRBV19, the J gene TRBJ2-2; the match to TRBD2 covers 9 bases. The length of the CDR3 is 16 residues. From germline, CDR1 is LNHDA and CDR2 SQIVND (reference sequence). V gave up 6 bases and J gave up 7 bases; unmatched junction bases: 12. The full variable domain, rest sourced from reference TRBV19 and TRBJ2-2, is DGGITQSPKYLFRKEGQNVTLSCEQNLNHDAMYWYRQDPGQGLRLIYYSQIVNDFQKGDIAEGYSVSREKKESFPLTVTSAQKNPTAFYLCASRPLAGPRDGELFFGEGSRLTVL.

This clone appeared once. CDR3 region: CASSYQPGALYNSPLHF. DNA for the CDR3: TGTGCCAGTAGCTACCAACCAGGAGCCCTCTATAATTCACCCCTCCACTTT. The genes are TRBV19 and TRBJ1-6; the D is unclear. The germline V gene has CDR1 LNHDA and CDR2 SQIVND (reference sequence). The ends were cut back, 6 bases at V and 3 bases at J, with 18 bases in the middle. The CDR3 runs 17 residues.

This clone was detected only once. The chain joins TRBV18 to TRBJ2-1; the match to TRBD1 covers 11 bases. The V and J ends lost 0 bases and 5 bases, in that order; junction bases with no gene match: 3. This CDR3 contains 16 residues. CDR1 is KGHSH and CDR2 is LQKENI in the germline V gene. The CDR3 is CASSPPGTGGNNEQFF. CDR3 sequence (DNA): TGTGCCAGCTCACCACCCGGGACAGGGGGGAACAATGAGCAGTTCTTC.

The chain carries TRBV5-6 and TRBJ2-7, with 10 bases aligning to TRBD1. CDR1 is SGHDT and CDR2 is YYEEEE in the germline V gene. Trimming removed 1 base from V and 2 bases from J; junction bases left unmatched: 12. CDR3 length: 18 residues. The CDR3 nucleotides are TGTGCCAGCAGCTTGTTTCTTGGGATTGGACAGGGGGCCTACGAGCAGTACTTC. Translated: CASSLFLGIGQGAYEQYF.

The V gene is TRBV7-6, the J gene TRBJ2-1; D may be TRBD2 (5 bases). The CDR3 consists of 14 residues. The ends were cut back, 1 base at V and 6 bases at J, with 10 bases in the middle. Germline CDR1 SGHVS, CDR2 FNYEAQ. CDR3 sequence reads: CASSLERLANEQFF. Written as DNA, the CDR3 is TGTGCCAGCAGCTTAGAGAGGCTAGCCAATGAGCAGTTCTTC.

The sample holds one count of this clone. The rearrangement links TRBV5-1 to TRBJ2-2, with D unresolved. With 1 base removed from V and 3 bases from J, the gap between germline ends came to 10 bases. Germline CDR1 reads SGHRS; CDR2 reads YFSETQ. The CDR3 sequence is 15 residues long. The CDR3 DNA is TGCGCCAGCAGCTTGAAAGGGCCAGACACCGGGGAGCTGTTTTTT. Its protein product is CASSLKGPDTGELFF.

The rearrangement links TRBV7-9 to TRBJ2-1; 9 nucleotides agree with TRBD2. Germline CDR1 SEHNR, CDR2 FQNEAQ (reference sequence). This CDR3 is 15 amino acids long. The J segment lost 2 bases and the V segment lost 5 bases, leaving 4 bases of the junction unmatched. The CDR3 loop reads CASSRSGSPYNEQFF. The CDR3 DNA reads as TGTGCCAGCAGCCGTAGCGGGAGCCCCTACAATGAGCAGTTCTTC.

The CDR3 is CASSGQGNQETQYF. CDR3 coding DNA: TGTGCCAGCAGCGGGCAGGGAAACCAAGAGACCCAGTACTTC. The V call is TRBV9, the J call TRBJ2-5; possible D gene TRBD1, 5 bases. CDR3 length: 14 residues. The germline V gene encodes CDR1 SGDLS and CDR2 YYNGEE. V lost 3 bases and J 0 bases, leaving 9 bases between the germline ends.

This clone was picked up one time. V and J are TRBV7-6 and TRBJ2-2; TRBD1 aligns across 7 bases. This CDR3 region has 15 residues. Trimming took 1 base from V and 6 from J; bases not matched to a gene: 5. Germline CDR1 SGHVS, CDR2 FNYEAQ. CDR3 in amino acids: CASSLGQGVSGELFF. The CDR3 nucleotides are TGTGCCAGCAGCTTAGGACAGGGTGTATCCGGGGAGCTGTTTTTT.

The chain has TRBV12-5 and TRBJ1-2, with 12 bases lining up with TRBD1. The CDR3 is made up of 15 amino acids. The V and J ends lost 4 bases and 8 bases, in that order; junction bases with no gene match: 8. CDR1 and CDR2 (germline): LGHNT, FRNRAP. The DNA of the CDR3 is TGTGCTAGTGGTTCGGGGACAGGGGGCGTAGGAGGCTACACCTTC. Its translation: CASGSGTGGVGGYTF.

The rearrangement joins TRBV5-6 to TRBJ1-2; no firm D call. The CDR3 has 15 amino acids. Trimming stripped 0 bases from V and 0 bases from J, with 9 bases between. CDR1 is SGHDT and CDR2 is YYEEEE in the germline V gene. The CDR3 reads CASSLGTATNYGYTF. The CDR3 DNA reads as TGTGCCAGCAGCTTGGGAACGGCCACTAACTATGGCTACACCTTC.